The next 13 T cell receptor beta chains were all read from a single sample in a study of T cell responses to AZD1222 COVID-19 vaccine. Produced via immunoSEQ multiplex PCR; TCRdb's table is partial and in-frame only. The sample shows about 140,000 clones, just under 95% of them seen only once. Sequences were derived from peripheral blood, sampled on day 0 of AZD1222 vaccination. These TCRs come from an adult in good health.

The gene calls are TRBV30 and TRBJ1-5, with D tentatively TRBD1 (5 bases). The CDR3 consists of 12 residues. The V end was cut by 7 bases, the J end by 9 bases, with 16 bases between. From germline, CDR1 is GTSNPN and CDR2 SVGIG (reference sequence). CDR3: CASGHTNGPQHF. The CDR3 DNA follows: TGTGCCTCGGGGCATACTAATGGGCCCCAGCATTTT.

The chain has TRBV4-2 and TRBJ2-7; D may be TRBD2 (5 bases). The germline V and J ends were trimmed by 6 bases and 0 bases, with 15 bases remaining between them. This CDR3 region has 15 residues. Germline-derived CDR1 and CDR2 are LGHNA and YNFKEQ. CDR3 sequence: CASSTGLGSSYEQYF. The CDR3 nucleotides are TGTGCCAGCAGTACCGGACTGGGGAGCTCCTACGAGCAGTACTTC.

The chain couples TRBV28 to TRBJ2-7; 7 nucleotides align to TRBD1. After removal of 3 bases from V and 5 bases from J, the junction contained 7 bases not matched to a gene. The CDR3 totals 14 residues. Germline-derived CDR1 and CDR2 are MDHEN and SYDVKM. This chain's CDR3 is CASSLVGGNNEQYF. In DNA form, the CDR3 reads TGTGCCAGCAGTTTGGTAGGGGGCAACAACGAGCAGTACTTC.

The chain recombines TRBV6-6 with TRBJ1-1; TRBD1 matches at 9 bases. V was pared by 5 bases and J by 4 bases, with 5 bases of the junction left unmatched. The germline V gene has CDR1 MNHNY and CDR2 SVGAGI (reference sequence). The CDR3 is made up of 14 amino acids. As DNA, the CDR3 is TGTGCCAGCAGTCCCACGACAGGGGGCACTGAAGCTTTCTTT. Translation gives CASSPTTGGTEAFF.

V is TRBV7-9 and J is TRBJ2-1, with 8 bases matching TRBD1. Germline values: CDR1 SEHNR, CDR2 FQNEAQ (reference sequence). The V gene end was trimmed by 6 bases and the J gene end by 7 bases; junction bases not matched to a gene: 11. The CDR3 is 15 amino acids. CDR3 protein: CASSYPGGAWNEQFF. Written as DNA, the CDR3 is TGTGCCAGCAGTTATCCAGGGGGCGCCTGGAATGAGCAGTTCTTC.

This sequence joins TRBV4-2 and TRBJ2-2; 7 bases line up with TRBD2. V was pared by 4 bases and J by 7 bases, with 9 bases of the junction left unmatched. CDR1 LGHNA and CDR2 YNFKEQ come from the germline V gene. This CDR3 comprises 15 residues. CDR3 DNA: TGTGCCAGCAGCCCTCTTGAGGGAGGGTTCGGGGAGCTGTTTTTT. Its protein product is CASSPLEGGFGELFF.

This chain connects TRBV30 to TRBJ1-1; 8 bases line up with TRBD1. The CDR3 has 12 residues. V lost 3 bases, J lost 10 bases, and 7 bases stayed unmatched. CDR1 and CDR2 (germline): GTSNPN, SVGIG (reference sequence). CDR3 nucleotide sequence: TGTGCCTGGAGGGGACAGGAGTCTGGAGCTTTCTTT. It specifies CAWRGQESGAFF.

The chain couples TRBV27 to TRBJ1-4; D not resolved. Looked up from germline, CDR1 is MNHEY and CDR2 is SMNVEV (reference sequence). Trimming took off 8 bases at V and 3 bases at J, with 10 bases between the two ends. This CDR3 is built from 13 residues. The CDR3 region is CASARGANEKLFF. The CDR3 nucleotides are TGTGCCAGCGCACGCGGAGCTAATGAAAAACTGTTTTTT.

This clone occurred once. The chain uses TRBV5-1 and TRBJ2-3; D not certain. The CDR3 has 14 amino acids. Germline loops: CDR1 SGHRS, CDR2 YFSETQ. The V end lost 0 bases, the J end lost 7 bases, and 12 bases lay between the germline ends. This CDR3 reads CASSLVWSLNTQYF. The CDR3 bases are TGCGCCAGCAGCTTGGTCTGGTCGCTCAATACGCAGTATTTT.

This clone was picked up one time. J is TRBJ1-2 and V is TRBV6-4; 9 bases are a match to TRBD1. Germline V lookup: CDR1 MRHNA, CDR2 SNTAGT. The CDR3 has 14 amino acids. The V gene end was trimmed by 5 bases and the J gene end by 2 bases; junction bases not matched to a gene: 3. The CDR3 reads CASSPGTGNYGYTF. The CDR3 DNA reads TGTGCCAGCAGTCCCGGGACAGGGAACTATGGCTACACCTTC.

DNA for the CDR3: TGTGCCAGCAGTGAGGGTGGACAGGCCTCCTACGAGCAGTACTTC. This translates into CASSEGGQASYEQYF. J is TRBJ2-7 and V is TRBV2; TRBD1 matches 7 bases. The junction had 5 bases not matched to a gene; V was cut back by 3 bases and J by 0 bases. The CDR3 length is 15 residues. Per the germline V gene, CDR1 is SNHLY and CDR2 is FYNNEI.

The chain is built from TRBV3-1 (or the pseudogene TRBV3-2) and TRBJ2-3; 7 nucleotides agree with TRBD2. J gave up 4 bases and V 4 bases, and 5 bases lay outside the gene matches. Germline CDR1 LGHDT, CDR2 YNNKEL (reference sequence). The CDR3 totals 14 residues. CDR3 protein: CASSRDYGPDTQYF. The CDR3 bases are TGTGCCAGCAGCCGGGACTATGGTCCAGATACGCAGTATTTT.

The chain combines TRBV6-1 with TRBJ2-1; 8 bases agree with TRBD2. The CDR3 has 15 residues. V dropped 0 bases and J dropped 2; count of bases not matched to a gene: 0. Looked up from germline, CDR1 is MNHNS and CDR2 is SASEGT. CDR3 in DNA: TGTGCCAGCAGTGAAGCTAGCGGGGCCTACAATGAGCAGTTCTTC. Protein: CASSEASGAYNEQFF.